Below are 26 T cell receptor beta chains sequenced from a single sample in a study of blood T cell repertoires in COVID-19. Here immunoSEQ multiplex PCR was the method, and the copy in TCRdb shows in-frame clones only, minus some. The data contain 350,000 to 450,000 clones, roughly 92% of them singletons. Sequencing used PBMCs or T cells enriched from blood (not recorded which). All receptors derive from a woman between 40 and 55 years old who had been exposed to COVID-19.

V gene TRBV24-1 combines with J gene TRBJ2-1; no clear D gene. Germline V gene sequence: CDR1 KGHDR, CDR2 SFDVKD. CDR3 length: 14 amino acids. V was clipped by 7 bases and J by 2 bases, with 11 bases between them. The CDR3 nucleotides read TGTGCCACCAGCCAGGCAATACCCTACAATGAGCAGTTCTTC. Translating it yields CATSQAIPYNEQFF.

The chain recombines TRBV2 with TRBJ2-7, with 11 bases identical to TRBD2. Germline CDR1 and CDR2: SNHLY and FYNNEI. Trimming removed 7 bases from V and 0 bases from J; junction bases left unmatched: 8. The CDR3 is made up of 16 amino acids. The CDR3 DNA follows: TGTGCCAGCACCTTTTCGGGACTAGCGGACTCCTACGAGCAGTACTTC. Its translation is CASTFSGLADSYEQYF.

The rearrangement joins TRBV29-1 to TRBJ1-1, with 8 bases matching TRBD1. With 7 bases clipped from V and 1 base from J, the junction kept 8 bases outside the gene matches. The CDR3 has 14 amino acids. CDR1 and CDR2 (germline): SQVTM, ANQGSEA. In DNA form, the CDR3 reads TGCAGCGCCCTGGGACAGGCCACGAACACTGAAGCTTTCTTT. Residues: CSALGQATNTEAFF.

The V call is TRBV18, the J call TRBJ2-5, with a weak D call TRBD1 (5 bases). V lost 3 bases to trimming and J lost 6 bases, with 20 bases between them. In germline, CDR1 is KGHSH, CDR2 LQKENI. This CDR3 contains 16 residues. The CDR3 loop is CASSPPVGVVDKTQYF. The CDR3 region has the DNA TGTGCCAGCTCACCCCCCGTAGGGGTAGTTGATAAGACCCAGTACTTC.

This chain links TRBV3-1 (or the pseudogene TRBV3-2) with TRBJ1-1; unclear D gene. Germline CDR1 reads LGHDT; CDR2 reads YNNKEL (reference sequence). Trimming pared 1 base from V and 4 bases from J, leaving 4 bases between. This CDR3 has 12 amino acids. CDR3 protein: CASSQVRTEAFF. CDR3 nucleotide sequence: TGTGCCAGCAGCCAAGTCCGCACTGAAGCTTTCTTT.

DNA of the CDR3: TGTGCCAGCAGCCCACATCTTAGCGGGAGCTCCTACGAGCAGTACTTC. Protein sequence: CASSPHLSGSSYEQYF. V usage is TRBV5-4 and J usage is TRBJ2-7; 9 bases align to TRBD2. V was pared by 4 bases and J by 0 bases, with 8 bases of the junction left unmatched. CDR1 and CDR2 (germline): SGHNT, YYREEE (reference sequence). CDR3 length: 16 residues.

A single count supports this clone. The chain couples TRBV5-4 to TRBJ1-1, with a possible D match to TRBD1 (6 bases). This CDR3 comprises 13 residues. CDR1 is SGHNT, CDR2 YYREEE, per germline (reference sequence). The ends were cut back, 4 bases at V and 5 bases at J, with 12 bases in the middle. The CDR3 DNA sequence: TGTGCCAGCAGCCCGAGAGGGGGTACTGAAGCTTTCTTT. Protein: CASSPRGGTEAFF.

The DNA of the CDR3 is TGTGCCACCAGCAGAAAGGACAGCTACTCTGGAAACACCATATATTTT. Translated: CATSRKDSYSGNTIYF. The V gene is TRBV15, the J gene TRBJ1-3; possible D gene TRBD1, 6 bases. V was shortened by 2 bases and J by 0 bases, with 11 bases between the two germline ends. The length of the CDR3 is 16 residues. The germline V gene encodes CDR1 LNHNV and CDR2 YYDKDF (reference sequence).

J is TRBJ1-2 and V is TRBV7-9, with a tentative D call TRBD1 (5 bases). The CDR3 is 15 amino acids. Per germline, CDR1 SEHNR and CDR2 FQNEAQ (reference sequence). The V end was cut by 4 bases, the J end by 3 bases, with 15 bases between. The CDR3 loop is CASSSSRGVYYGYTF. CDR3 sequence (DNA): TGTGCCAGCAGCTCTTCTCGGGGGGTTTACTATGGCTACACCTTC.

V usage is TRBV18 and J usage is TRBJ2-1; 7 positions agree with TRBD2. The CDR3 covers 12 residues. Germline CDR1 KGHSH, CDR2 LQKENI. With 3 bases clipped from V and 13 bases from J, the junction kept 6 bases outside the gene matches. CDR3 in DNA: TGTGCCAGCTCACCGCCCGGGGGGTTCCAGTTCTTC. As protein: CASSPPGGFQFF.

V gene TRBV2 combines with J gene TRBJ2-3, with 10 bases fitting TRBD1. The V and J ends lost 8 bases and 4 bases, in that order; junction bases with no gene match: 9. The CDR3 covers 15 residues. Germline V gives CDR1 SNHLY, CDR2 FYNNEI. The CDR3 loop is CASGEGQGWSDTQYF. DNA for the CDR3: TGTGCCAGCGGGGAGGGACAGGGGTGGTCAGATACGCAGTATTTT.

This rearrangement joins TRBV7-9 to TRBJ1-2, with TRBD1 as a possible D gene (6 bases). This CDR3 has 17 residues. The germline CDR1 and CDR2 sequences are SEHNR and FQNEAQ (reference sequence). Trimming stripped 5 bases from V and 4 bases from J, with 23 bases between. The DNA for the CDR3 is TGTGCCAGCAGCCCGGCCGGGACAACCCTTTTCGGCTATGGCTACACCTTC. It translates to CASSPAGTTLFGYGYTF.

The chain uses TRBV9 and TRBJ2-2; 7 nucleotides line up with TRBD1. This CDR3 comprises 17 residues. The V gene's germline CDR1 is SGDLS and CDR2 YYNGEE. The junction had 11 bases not matched to a gene; V was cut back by 4 bases and J by 2 bases. The CDR3 loop is CASSFAPGTANTGELFF. CDR3 nucleotides: TGTGCCAGCAGCTTTGCTCCCGGGACAGCCAACACCGGGGAGCTGTTTTTT.

The chain is built from TRBV5-1 and TRBJ2-2, with D possibly TRBD1 on 6 matching bases. Germline assignment: CDR1 SGHRS and CDR2 YFSETQ. The V and J ends lost 3 bases and 0 bases respectively, with 9 bases between them. This CDR3 is built from 15 residues. The CDR3 sequence is CASSSGTPNTGELFF. The DNA of the CDR3 is TGCGCCAGCAGCTCGGGGACACCGAACACCGGGGAGCTGTTTTTT. The full variable domain, in which reference TRBV5-1 and TRBJ2-2 provide the parts outside the CDR3, is KAGVTQTPRYLIKTRGQQVTLSCSPISGHRSVSWYQQTPGQGLQFLFEYFSETQRNKGNFPGRFSGRQFSNSRSEMNVSTLELGDSALYLCASSSGTPNTGELFFGEGSRLTVL.

V usage is TRBV5-5 and J usage is TRBJ2-3, with a possible D match to TRBD2 (6 bases). The CDR3 totals 16 residues. Deletions cut 3 bases from V and 1 base from J, with 15 bases between. The V gene's germline CDR1 is SGHKS and CDR2 YYEKEE (reference sequence). CDR3 residues: CASSSGRIAGTDTQYF. For the CDR3, the DNA is TGTGCCAGCAGCTCGGGTCGGATAGCGGGCACAGATACGCAGTATTTT.

The chain has TRBV11-2 and TRBJ2-7; TRBD2 aligns across 8 bases. The ends lost 3 bases at V and 2 bases at J; junction bases unmatched: 0. CDR3 length: 13 amino acids. CDR1 is SGHAT and CDR2 is FQNNGV in the germline V gene. The CDR3 reads CASSFSGAYEQYF. CDR3 bases: TGTGCCAGCAGCTTTAGCGGGGCCTACGAGCAGTACTTC.

The gene calls are TRBV30 and TRBJ2-5, with D hard to call. Germline V CDR1 and CDR2: GTSNPN, SVGIG (reference sequence). V was clipped by 3 bases and J by 6 bases, with 14 bases between them. The CDR3 runs to 13 residues. CDR3 bases: TGTGCCTGGAGCGGCTCGAGGTTAAAGACCCAGTACTTC. Translated: CAWSGSRLKTQYF.

This clone has only a few counts. The chain couples TRBV7-6 to TRBJ1-3; TRBD1 is a possible D gene (5 bases). With 4 bases removed from V and 4 bases from J, the gap between germline ends came to 17 bases. The CDR3 has 16 residues. Germline V gives CDR1 SGHVS, CDR2 FNYEAQ. CDR3: CASSSLAGTQGNTIYF. CDR3 coding DNA: TGTGCCAGCAGCTCTCTGGCGGGGACTCAAGGAAACACCATATATTTT.

The chain recombines TRBV6-5 with TRBJ1-1, with D possibly TRBD1 on 5 matching bases. The CDR3 is 14 amino acids. CDR1 is MNHEY, CDR2 SVGAGI, per germline. The V gene lost 5 bases and the J gene lost 3 bases, with 13 bases spanning the gap. The CDR3 sequence: CASSPTDKDTEAFF. The CDR3 region has the DNA TGTGCCAGCAGTCCGACAGACAAGGACACTGAAGCTTTCTTT.

The genes are TRBV5-1 and TRBJ2-7; 9 nucleotides match TRBD2. The germline V gene has CDR1 SGHRS and CDR2 YFSETQ. The CDR3 runs 15 residues. The junction had 4 bases not matched to a gene; V was cut back by 0 bases and J by 3 bases. This CDR3 reads CASSLETSGYYEQYF. The CDR3 coding sequence is TGCGCCAGCAGCTTGGAAACTAGCGGGTACTACGAGCAGTACTTC.

The chain combines TRBV7-8 with TRBJ1-5; weak D call: TRBD1 (6 bases). The CDR3 is 12 residues long. Per the germline V gene, CDR1 is SGHVS and CDR2 is FQNEAQ. Trimming left V 4 bases short and J 12 bases short, with 13 bases between. The DNA for the CDR3 is TGTGCCAGCAGCTCAAACACAGGGTTCCAGCATTTT. It yields the protein CASSSNTGFQHF. Drawing the rest from reference TRBV7-8 and TRBJ1-5, the complete variable domain is GAGVSQSPRYKVAKRGQDVALRCDPISGHVSLFWYQQALGQGPEFLTYFQNEAQLDKSGLPSDRFFAERPEGSVSTLKIQRTQQEDSAVYLCASSSNTGFQHFGDGTRLSIL.

The gene calls are TRBV12-3 or TRBV12-4 and TRBJ1-5; D might be TRBD1 (5 bases). Trimming cost V 8 bases and J 0 bases, with 8 bases left between them. This CDR3 region has 13 residues. CDR3 amino acids: CASGQGSNQPQHF. In nucleotides, the CDR3 is TGTGCCAGCGGGCAGGGTAGCAATCAGCCCCAGCATTTT.

V gene TRBV3-1 (or the pseudogene TRBV3-2) combines with J gene TRBJ1-3; maybe TRBD1 (5 bases). This CDR3 has 17 residues. V was shortened by 3 bases and J by 2 bases, with 17 bases between the two germline ends. Germline-derived CDR1 and CDR2 are LGHDT and YNNKEL (reference sequence). Written as DNA, the CDR3 is TGTGCCAGCAGCCATAAGGGGCGGCCCGGAGCTGGAAACACCATATATTTT. Protein sequence: CASSHKGRPGAGNTIYF.

The V gene is TRBV5-1, the J gene TRBJ2-7, with 10 bases that match TRBD2. Trimming took 3 bases from V and 3 from J; bases not matched to a gene: 9. The CDR3 is 16 amino acids. Looked up from germline, CDR1 is SGHRS and CDR2 is YFSETQ. The DNA for the CDR3 is TGCGCCAGCAGCTCGACCTTAGCGGGGGGTTTCTACGAGCAGTACTTC. Translated, it gives CASSSTLAGGFYEQYF.

This chain links TRBV2 with TRBJ1-6, with unresolved D. Germline CDR1 and CDR2: SNHLY and FYNNEI. V was pared by 3 bases and J by 7 bases, with 13 bases between. This CDR3 spans 15 amino acids. CDR3 sequence reads: CASSEEGGGNSPLHF. The CDR3 DNA is TGTGCCAGCAGTGAGGAGGGCGGTGGGAATTCACCCCTCCACTTT. Drawing the rest from reference TRBV2 and TRBJ1-6, the complete variable domain is EPEVTQTPSHQVTQMGQEVILRCVPISNHLYFYWYRQILGQKVEFLVSFYNNEISEKSEIFDDQFSVERPDGSNFTLKIRSTKLEDSAMYFCASSEEGGGNSPLHFGNGTRLTVT.

J is TRBJ1-1 and V is TRBV7-2; D might be TRBD1 (5 bases). Looked up from germline, CDR1 is SGHTA and CDR2 is FQGNSA. V dropped 4 bases and J dropped 1 base, with 13 bases sitting between them. This CDR3 has 15 residues. CDR3 sequence (DNA): TGTGCCAGCAGCTACAAGCGGGGCCGGAACACTGAAGCTTTCTTT. Translating gives CASSYKRGRNTEAFF.